A selection of T cell receptor beta chains follows, all from one sample in a study of cytomegalovirus exposure and HLA in healthy donors. TCRdb keeps only in-frame clones here, not all; method: immunoSEQ multiplex PCR. The sample includes approximately 100,000 clones, roughly three quarters of them seen just once. Sequencing was performed on PBMCs. The receptor set was obtained from a woman aged 40-49 years in good health and CMV-seronegative. The CDR3 runs from the conserved cysteine through the conserved F or W. D genes are given only for firm matches. The size entry is marked missing in some rows and otherwise reads once, few, many or a size class.

>NA|TRBD1|TRBJ2-7|TRBV7-9
TGTGCCAGCAGCTTAAGACAGGGGGCGAGTTACGAGCAGTACTTC
CASSLRQGASYEQYF
>NA|NA|TRBJ1-5|TRBV19
TGTGCCAGTAGTATATTGGTGTGGAGTCAGCCCCAGCATTTT
CASSILVWSQPQHF
>NA|NA|TRBJ1-4|TRBV4-1
TGCGCCAGCAGCCAAAACCCGTCAGGAGGTAGTGAAAAACTGTTTTTT
CASSQNPSGGSEKLFF
>once|NA|TRBJ1-1|TRBV6-1
TGTGCCAGCAGTGAATACACAGGGAACACTGAAGCTTTCTTT
CASSEYTGNTEAFF
>NA|TRBD1|TRBJ1-4|TRBV7-9
TGTGCCAGCAGGCCACAGGGGGATGACGAAAAACTGTTTTTT
CASRPQGDDEKLFF
>NA|NA|TRBJ1-6|TRBV2
TGTGCCAGCAGTGCGACGGGAAATTCACCCCTCCACTTT
CASSATGNSPLHF
>NA|TRBD1|TRBJ1-1|TRBV7-2
TGTGCCAGCAGCTACCTCGGGACAGCTACTGAAGCTTTCTTT
CASSYLGTATEAFF
>few|NA|TRBJ1-6|TRBV5-4
TGTGCCAGCAGCTTGGAACCCGGCAGGGGATATAATTCACCCCTCCACTTT
CASSLEPGRGYNSPLHF
>NA|NA|TRBJ1-1|TRBV27
TGTGCCAGCAGCAAATCCAGCACCAACAGGGTAAGAAGGAACACTGAAGCTTTCTTT
CASSKSSTNRVRRNTEAFF
>NA|TRBD1|TRBJ1-2|TRBV18
TGTGCCAGCTCACGACAGGGGCATGGCTACACCTTC
CASSRQGHGYTF
>NA|NA|TRBJ1-1|TRBV4-1
TGCGCCAGCAGCCAGCAGCTTCAGGGCACTGAAGCTTTCTTT
CASSQQLQGTEAFF
>NA|NA|TRBJ2-3|TRBV7-9
TGTGCCAGCAGCTTACTTGCGGCTGGGGATACGCAGTATTTT
CASSLLAAGDTQYF
>NA|NA|TRBJ1-5|TRBV5-1
TGCGCCAGCAGCTCCGGGGGGCGGCCAGATCAGCCCCAGCATTTT
CASSSGGRPDQPQHF
>NA|TRBD2|TRBJ2-7|TRBV5-1
TGCGCCAGCAGCTTCGGCGGGGGCTACGAGCAGTACTTC
CASSFGGGYEQYF
>NA|NA|TRBJ2-7|TRBV7-2
TGTGCCAGCAGCTTCGCTACAGGGAGAGTCTACGAGCAGTACTTC
CASSFATGRVYEQYF
>NA|NA|TRBJ2-2|TRBV9
TGTGCCAGCAGCGTAGCACTAGCAGGAGGCACCGGGGAGCTGTTTTTT
CASSVALAGGTGELFF
>NA|NA|TRBJ1-1|TRBV30
TGTGCCTGGGGTAGTGGCAGGGCCACTGAAGCTTTCTTT
CAWGSGRATEAFF